Listed below are T cell receptor beta chains from one sample, sequenced in a study of cytomegalovirus exposure and HLA in healthy donors. Clones were sequenced by immunoSEQ multiplex PCR, and TCRdb holds only the in-frame ones, with some missing. The sample records more than 90,000 clones, approximately 72% being singletons. Sequencing was done on a sample of PBMCs. These receptors were obtained from a man aged 35-49 years in good health and CMV-seropositive. Both conserved end residues are part of each CDR3. A D gene is named only where the DNA matches it firmly. The size entry is marked missing in some rows and otherwise reads once, few, many or a size class.

-	TRBV27	TRBJ2-2	-	CASSYPGTGELFF	TGTGCCAGCAGTTACCCGGGCACCGGGGAGCTGTTTTTT
-	TRBV7-2	TRBJ2-4	-	CASSLRGVDKNIQYF	TGTGCCAGCAGCCTGCGCGGGGTTGACAAAAACATTCAGTACTTC
-	TRBV9	TRBJ2-5	-	CASSVVEGRETQYF	TGTGCCAGCAGCGTAGTTGAGGGAAGAGAGACCCAGTACTTC
few	TRBV4-1	TRBJ2-1	-	CASSQEEAGGINEQFF	TGCGCCAGCAGCCAAGAGGAGGCCGGAGGGATCAATGAGCAGTTCTTC
-	TRBV21-1	TRBJ1-2	-	CASSKAPPLDYGYTF	TGTGCCAGCAGCAAAGCGCCGCCGTTAGACTATGGCTACACCTTC
-	TRBV6-5	TRBJ2-7	TRBD1	CASRGQSYEQYF	TGTGCCAGCAGGGGACAGTCCTACGAGCAGTACTTC
-	TRBV5-6	TRBJ1-2	-	CASSLGPADNYGYTF	TGTGCCAGCAGCTTGGGACCAGCGGACAACTATGGCTACACCTTC
-	TRBV2	TRBJ2-3	TRBD2	CASSGGLAPTDTQYF	TGTGCCAGCAGTGGAGGACTAGCTCCTACAGATACGCAGTATTTT
few	TRBV2	TRBJ2-6	-	CASTGAGANVLTF	TGTGCCAGCACGGGTGCTGGGGCCAACGTCCTGACTTTC
-	TRBV29-1	TRBJ2-1	-	CSVEDFFPGGVEQFF	TGCAGCGTTGAAGATTTCTTCCCCGGCGGGGTTGAGCAGTTCTTC
-	TRBV28	TRBJ2-2	TRBD2	CASSLGGSRTGELFF	TGTGCCAGCAGTTTAGGCGGGAGTCGCACCGGGGAGCTGTTTTTT
-	TRBV5-1	TRBJ2-2	TRBD2	CASSLTSGVPGELFF	TGCGCCAGCAGCTTGACTAGCGGGGTGCCCGGGGAGCTGTTTTTT
-	TRBV2	TRBJ2-7	TRBD2	CATSGGAYEQYF	TGTGCCACTAGCGGAGGGGCCTACGAGCAGTACTTC
-	TRBV5-1	TRBJ2-3	TRBD1	CASSPGTAYTDTQYF	TGCGCCAGCAGCCCCGGGACAGCTTACACAGATACGCAGTATTTT
-	TRBV18	TRBJ1-1	-	CASSRQVLNTEAFF	TGTGCCAGCTCTCGTCAGGTCCTGAACACTGAAGCTTTCTTT
-	TRBV15	TRBJ1-2	-	CATSRDIGDYGYTF	TGTGCCACCAGCAGAGATATCGGGGACTATGGCTACACCTTC
few	TRBV7-8	TRBJ2-1	TRBD2	CASSLVGLAGTEQFF	TGTGCCAGCAGCTTAGTGGGACTAGCGGGTACTGAGCAGTTCTTC
few	TRBV5-4	TRBJ2-7	TRBD1	CATRTGGKNEQYF	TGTGCCACGCGGACAGGGGGCAAAAACGAGCAGTACTTC
-	TRBV5-6	TRBJ1-1	TRBD1	CASSLAYRGGGTEAFF	TGTGCCAGCAGCTTGGCATACAGGGGAGGCGGCACTGAAGCTTTCTTT
few	TRBV7-8	TRBJ2-7	TRBD2	CASSSIRTSGPYEQYF	TGTGCCAGCAGCTCCATAAGGACTAGCGGACCTTACGAGCAGTACTTC
-	TRBV15	TRBJ2-7	TRBD1	CATSSGSTGGSYEQYF	TGTGCCACCAGCTCCGGATCGACAGGGGGCTCCTACGAGCAGTACTTC
-	TRBV5-4	TRBJ2-3	-	CASSLPGVGPDTQYF	TGTGCCAGCAGCTTGCCGGGAGTGGGGCCAGATACGCAGTATTTT
-	TRBV5-1	TRBJ1-1	-	CASSLVQVNTEAFF	TGCGCCAGCAGCTTGGTACAAGTGAACACTGAAGCTTTCTTT
-	TRBV28	TRBJ2-7	-	CASSLSNVPYEQYF	TGTGCCAGCAGTTTATCCAATGTCCCCTACGAGCAGTACTTC
-	TRBV19	TRBJ1-2	-	CASAIGGYGYTF	TGTGCCAGCGCCATCGGGGGATATGGCTACACCTTC
-	TRBV10-3	TRBJ2-6	-	CAIGPTASGANVLTF	TGTGCCATCGGACCGACAGCCTCTGGGGCCAACGTCCTGACTTTC
-	TRBV4-3	TRBJ2-5	-	CASSQASGAETQYF	TGCGCCAGCAGCCAAGCCTCAGGGGCAGAGACCCAGTACTTC
-	TRBV7-3	TRBJ2-2	-	CASSLPIGGTGELFF	TGTGCCAGCAGCCTCCCTATCGGAGGTACCGGGGAGCTGTTTTTT
-	TRBV5-1	TRBJ2-2	TRBD2	CASSLTSGSAGELFF	TGCGCCAGCAGCTTGACTAGCGGGAGCGCCGGGGAGCTGTTTTTT
-	TRBV5-6	TRBJ2-3	-	CASSLEIRRGASTDTQYF	TGTGCCAGCAGCTTGGAGATTCGGCGAGGTGCTAGCACAGATACGCAGTATTTT
-	TRBV18	TRBJ1-5	-	CASSLTDRQPQHF	TGTGCCAGCTCACTAACCGACAGGCAACCCCAGCATTTT
few	TRBV5-4	TRBJ2-1	TRBD2	CASSISGGASYNEQFF	TGTGCCAGCAGCATTAGCGGGGGGGCCTCCTACAATGAGCAGTTCTTC
few	TRBV27	TRBJ1-1	-	CASSSELWTVDTEAFF	TGTGCCAGCAGTTCCGAACTCTGGACAGTTGACACTGAAGCTTTCTTT
-	TRBV2	TRBJ2-7	-	CASSEALWTVHYEQYF	TGTGCCAGCAGTGAAGCGCTTTGGACAGTCCACTACGAGCAGTACTTC
-	TRBV6-1	TRBJ1-1	-	CASSEIISPGGTEAFF	TGTGCCAGCAGTGAAATAATCTCTCCGGGGGGCACTGAAGCTTTCTTT
-	TRBV6-6	TRBJ1-1	-	CASRETGVNTEAFF	TGTGCCAGCAGGGAGACAGGCGTTAACACTGAAGCTTTCTTT
-	TRBV9	TRBJ2-3	-	CASSVGPGNTDTQYF	TGTGCCAGCAGCGTAGGACCCGGGAACACAGATACGCAGTATTTT
once	TRBV18	TRBJ2-2	-	CASSPLQARRVTGELFF	TGTGCCAGCTCACCCCTGCAGGCCAGGCGGGTCACCGGGGAGCTGTTTTTT
-	TRBV11-2	TRBJ2-1	TRBD2	CASSPGGVTYNEQFF	TGTGCCAGCAGCCCCGGGGGGGTCACCTACAATGAGCAGTTCTTC
-	TRBV6-5	TRBJ2-7	-	CASSYVPGSNEQYF	TGTGCCAGCAGTTACGTTCCGGGTTCTAACGAGCAGTACTTC
-	TRBV9	TRBJ2-3	-	CASSVIGDPDTQYF	TGTGCCAGCAGCGTAATCGGGGATCCAGATACGCAGTATTTT
-	TRBV9	TRBJ2-7	TRBD2	CASSGTSGYEQYF	TGTGCCAGCAGCGGGACTAGCGGGTACGAGCAGTACTTC
-	TRBV10-3	TRBJ1-1	TRBD1	CAISEPRTGNSTEAFF	TGTGCCATCAGTGAGCCACGGACAGGGAATAGTACTGAAGCTTTCTTT
-	TRBV4-3	TRBJ2-7	TRBD2	CASSQGLAGLYEQYF	TGCGCCAGCAGCCAAGGCCTAGCGGGACTCTACGAGCAGTACTTC
-	TRBV7-9	TRBJ1-4	TRBD1	CASSLGQGDEKLFF	TGTGCCAGCAGCCTGGGACAGGGGGATGAAAAACTGTTTTTT
-	TRBV6-1	TRBJ1-2	-	CASSDHVTLGPYGYTF	TGTGCCAGCAGTGACCACGTTACACTAGGCCCCTATGGCTACACCTTC
-	TRBV6-5	TRBJ2-7	TRBD2	CASSYSILAGAYEQYF	TGTGCCAGCAGTTACTCGATTCTAGCGGGGGCATACGAGCAGTACTTC
-	TRBV6-1	TRBJ2-2	-	CASSTNTYTGELFF	TGTGCCAGCAGTACCAACACCTACACCGGGGAGCTGTTTTTT
few	TRBV5-4	TRBJ2-1	TRBD1	CASSLRGGTEQFF	TGTGCCAGCAGCTTGAGAGGGGGCACTGAGCAGTTCTTC
-	TRBV28	TRBJ1-5	TRBD1	CASSPRGGAGGGNQPQHF	TGTGCCAGCAGTCCCCGAGGAGGGGCAGGGGGCGGAAATCAGCCCCAGCATTTT
-	TRBV4-1	TRBJ2-7	TRBD1	CASSQRGQGVYEQYF	TGCGCCAGCAGCCAAAGAGGACAGGGGGTCTACGAGCAGTACTTC
-	TRBV27	TRBJ2-7	TRBD1	CASSPGTGAADEQYF	TGTGCCAGCAGTCCCGGGACAGGGGCCGCAGACGAGCAGTACTTC